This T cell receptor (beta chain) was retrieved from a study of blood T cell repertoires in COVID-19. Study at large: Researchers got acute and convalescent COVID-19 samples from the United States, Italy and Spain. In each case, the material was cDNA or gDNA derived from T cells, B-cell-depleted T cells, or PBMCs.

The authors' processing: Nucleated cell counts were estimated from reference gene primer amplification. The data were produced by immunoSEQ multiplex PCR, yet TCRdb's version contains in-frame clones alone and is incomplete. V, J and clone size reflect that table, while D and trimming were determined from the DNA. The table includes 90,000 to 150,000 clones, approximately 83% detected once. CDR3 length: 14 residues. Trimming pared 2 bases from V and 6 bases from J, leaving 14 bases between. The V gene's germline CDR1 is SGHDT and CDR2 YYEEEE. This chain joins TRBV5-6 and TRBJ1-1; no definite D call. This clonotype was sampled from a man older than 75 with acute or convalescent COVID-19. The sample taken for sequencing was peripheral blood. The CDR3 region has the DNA TGTGCCAGCAGCTTAAGGCGGGAAAGCCCTGAAGCTTTCTTT. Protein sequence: CASSLRRESPEAFF. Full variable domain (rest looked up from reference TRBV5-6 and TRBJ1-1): DAGVTQSPTHLIKTRGQQVTLRCSPKSGHDTVSWYQQALGQGPQFIFQYYEEEERQRGNFPDRFSGHQFPNYSSELNVNALLLGDSALYLCASSLRRESPEAFFGQGTRLTVV.